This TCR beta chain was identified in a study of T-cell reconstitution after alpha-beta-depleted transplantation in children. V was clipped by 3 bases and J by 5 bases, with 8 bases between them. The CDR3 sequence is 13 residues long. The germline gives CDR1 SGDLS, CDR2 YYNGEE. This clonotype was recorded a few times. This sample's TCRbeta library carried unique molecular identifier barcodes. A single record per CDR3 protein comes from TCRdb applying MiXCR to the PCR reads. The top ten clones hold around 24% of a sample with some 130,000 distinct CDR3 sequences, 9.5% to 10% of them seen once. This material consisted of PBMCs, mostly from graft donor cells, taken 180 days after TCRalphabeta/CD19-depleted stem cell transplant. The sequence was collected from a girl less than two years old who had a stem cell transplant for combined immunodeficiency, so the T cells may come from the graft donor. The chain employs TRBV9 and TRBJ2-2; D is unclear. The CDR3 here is CASSAFRTGELFF. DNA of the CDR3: TGTGCCAGCAGCGCCTTTAGGACCGGGGAGCTGTTTTTT. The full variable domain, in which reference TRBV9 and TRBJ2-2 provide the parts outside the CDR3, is DSGVTQTPKHLITATGQRVTLRCSPRSGDLSVYWYQQSLDQGLQFLIQYYNGEERAKGNILERFSAQQFPDLHSELNLSSLELGDSALYFCASSAFRTGELFFGEGSRLTVL.